A selection of T cell receptor beta chains follows, all from one sample in a study of cytomegalovirus exposure and HLA in healthy donors. Sequenced by immunoSEQ multiplex PCR; TCRdb stores in-frame clones only, minus some. The data hold 170,000 or so clones, with 80% observed a single time. The specimen sequenced was PBMCs. The origin of the receptors is a boy between 5 and 17 years old in good health and CMV-seronegative. Both conserved end residues are part of each CDR3. Each record gives: clone size, J gene, D gene, V gene, CDR3 DNA, CDR3 protein. The D gene is left open where the match is weak. Clone size appears in some rows only: once, few, many, or a class for an expanded clone.

abundance: .
j_gene: TRBJ1-4
d_gene: .
v_gene: TRBV7-6
CDR3nt: TGTGCCAGCAGCCCCGGAGGAGCAACTAATGAAAAACTGTTTTTT
CDR3aa: CASSPGGATNEKLFF

abundance: .
j_gene: TRBJ1-2
d_gene: TRBD1
v_gene: TRBV5-4
CDR3nt: TGTGCCAGCAGCTACAGGGGCGCAGGTGGCTACACCTTC
CDR3aa: CASSYRGAGGYTF

abundance: .
j_gene: TRBJ1-1
d_gene: .
v_gene: TRBV5-1
CDR3nt: TGCGCCAGCAGCACAGACAGGCCCTCGTCGTCTTTCTTT
CDR3aa: CASSTDRPSSSFF

abundance: few
j_gene: TRBJ1-2
d_gene: .
v_gene: TRBV6-5
CDR3nt: TGTGCCAGCAGCACAGGGCGCGGCTACACCTTC
CDR3aa: CASSTGRGYTF

abundance: .
j_gene: TRBJ1-2
d_gene: TRBD1
v_gene: TRBV6-5
CDR3nt: TGTGCCAGCAGCCTCGGGACAGGGGGCGGCTACACCTTC
CDR3aa: CASSLGTGGGYTF

abundance: .
j_gene: TRBJ2-6
d_gene: TRBD1
v_gene: TRBV19
CDR3nt: TGTGCCAGTAGTGTATTACAGGGGTCTGGGGCCAACGTCCTGACTTTC
CDR3aa: CASSVLQGSGANVLTF

abundance: .
j_gene: TRBJ2-4
d_gene: .
v_gene: TRBV6-5
CDR3nt: TGTGCCAGCGGCCCCGAGGTGGGTCAGTACTTC
CDR3aa: CASGPEVGQYF

abundance: .
j_gene: TRBJ2-3
d_gene: TRBD2
v_gene: TRBV27
CDR3nt: TGTGCCAGCAGTCCGAGGACTAGCGGGAGGATGGCAGATACGCAGTATTTT
CDR3aa: CASSPRTSGRMADTQYF

abundance: .
j_gene: TRBJ2-3
d_gene: .
v_gene: TRBV11-2
CDR3nt: TGTGCCAGCAGCTTAGTGGCCAGGGTCACAGATACGCAGTATTTT
CDR3aa: CASSLVARVTDTQYF

abundance: few
j_gene: TRBJ1-4
d_gene: .
v_gene: TRBV7-2
CDR3nt: TGTGCCAGCAGCTCCGGACAGTACCCTGGGGAAAAACTGTTTTTT
CDR3aa: CASSSGQYPGEKLFF

abundance: once
j_gene: TRBJ2-5
d_gene: TRBD2
v_gene: TRBV19
CDR3nt: TGTGCCACCCTAGTAGTAGCGGGAGATGGGGAGACCCAGTACTTC
CDR3aa: CATLVVAGDGETQYF

abundance: .
j_gene: TRBJ1-5
d_gene: TRBD1
v_gene: TRBV18
CDR3nt: TGTGCCAGCTCACTTCAGGGGGTGCACAATCAGCCCCAGCATTTT
CDR3aa: CASSLQGVHNQPQHF

abundance: .
j_gene: TRBJ2-7
d_gene: TRBD2
v_gene: TRBV30
CDR3nt: TGTGCCTGGAGCCGGGGGGGGGCGTCCTACGAGCAGTACTTC
CDR3aa: CAWSRGGASYEQYF

abundance: .
j_gene: TRBJ2-5
d_gene: TRBD1
v_gene: TRBV6-5
CDR3nt: TGTGCCAGCAGTCGGACAGGGGTACGGGAGACCCAGTACTTC
CDR3aa: CASSRTGVRETQYF

abundance: few
j_gene: TRBJ1-4
d_gene: TRBD1
v_gene: TRBV2
CDR3nt: TGTGCCAGCAGTGAAGCCGGGACAGGGAATAATGAAAAACTGTTTTTT
CDR3aa: CASSEAGTGNNEKLFF

abundance: .
j_gene: TRBJ2-1
d_gene: .
v_gene: TRBV14
CDR3nt: TGTGCCAGCAGCCACCGGACTGGGGTGTCCTACAATGAGCAGTTCTTC
CDR3aa: CASSHRTGVSYNEQFF

abundance: .
j_gene: TRBJ1-5
d_gene: .
v_gene: TRBV7-2
CDR3nt: TGTGCCAGCAGCTTGTTATTTCAGCCCCAGCATTTT
CDR3aa: CASSLLFQPQHF

abundance: .
j_gene: TRBJ2-7
d_gene: TRBD2
v_gene: TRBV11-2
CDR3nt: TGTGCCAGCAGCTTAGCGGGGGGAGACGGGCAGTACTTC
CDR3aa: CASSLAGGDGQYF

abundance: .
j_gene: TRBJ1-5
d_gene: TRBD1
v_gene: TRBV25-1
CDR3nt: TGTGCCAGCAGTGAGGAACGGGGACAGGGGGCGGATCAGCCCCAGCATTTT
CDR3aa: CASSEERGQGADQPQHF

abundance: .
j_gene: TRBJ2-5
d_gene: TRBD2
v_gene: TRBV30
CDR3nt: TGTGCCTGGGGGGGACTAGCGGGAATTTTGGAGACCCAGTACTTC
CDR3aa: CAWGGLAGILETQYF

abundance: .
j_gene: TRBJ1-5
d_gene: .
v_gene: TRBV12-5
CDR3nt: TGTGCTAGTGGTAACCAGGGTACCAATCAGCCCCAGCATTTT
CDR3aa: CASGNQGTNQPQHF

abundance: .
j_gene: TRBJ2-2
d_gene: TRBD1
v_gene: TRBV7-3
CDR3nt: TGTGCCAGCAGCTTAGGCCCGACAGGGGGCGACACCGGGGAGCTGTTTTTT
CDR3aa: CASSLGPTGGDTGELFF

abundance: .
j_gene: TRBJ2-5
d_gene: .
v_gene: TRBV19
CDR3nt: TGTGCCAGTAGTATTGGAGTAGAAGAGACCCAGTACTTC
CDR3aa: CASSIGVEETQYF

abundance: .
j_gene: TRBJ1-2
d_gene: TRBD1
v_gene: TRBV14
CDR3nt: TGTGCCAGCAGCCGCGGGACAGTCGTTAAGGATGGCTACACCTTC
CDR3aa: CASSRGTVVKDGYTF

abundance: once
j_gene: TRBJ2-1
d_gene: TRBD2
v_gene: TRBV7-2
CDR3nt: TGTGCCAGCAACCGCGGGAGCTACAATGAGCAGTTCTTC
CDR3aa: CASNRGSYNEQFF

abundance: once
j_gene: TRBJ1-1
d_gene: .
v_gene: TRBV4-2
CDR3nt: TGTGCCAGCAGTAGACAGATGAACACTGAAGCTTTCTTT
CDR3aa: CASSRQMNTEAFF

abundance: .
j_gene: TRBJ1-2
d_gene: .
v_gene: TRBV5-4
CDR3nt: TGTGCCAGCAGCGACCGACAGGCCCCGGGGGGCTACACCTTC
CDR3aa: CASSDRQAPGGYTF

abundance: few
j_gene: TRBJ1-1
d_gene: TRBD1
v_gene: TRBV19
CDR3nt: TGTGCCAGTAGTATCGGGACAGAGAACACTGAAGCTTTCTTT
CDR3aa: CASSIGTENTEAFF

abundance: .
j_gene: TRBJ2-3
d_gene: .
v_gene: TRBV27
CDR3nt: TGTGCCAGCAGCAGGGGAGGGTTTGCAGATACGCAGTATTTT
CDR3aa: CASSRGGFADTQYF

abundance: .
j_gene: TRBJ2-2
d_gene: TRBD2
v_gene: TRBV9
CDR3nt: TGTGCCAGCAGCGTACGGGGGGACGACACCGGGGAGCTGTTTTTT
CDR3aa: CASSVRGDDTGELFF

abundance: .
j_gene: TRBJ1-2
d_gene: TRBD1
v_gene: TRBV9
CDR3nt: TGTGCCAGCAGCTTAGGGACAGGACATGGCTACACCTTC
CDR3aa: CASSLGTGHGYTF

abundance: .
j_gene: TRBJ1-6
d_gene: TRBD1
v_gene: TRBV5-1
CDR3nt: TGCGCCAGCAGCTTGGCACAGGGGAGACCACCCCTCCACTTT
CDR3aa: CASSLAQGRPPLHF

abundance: .
j_gene: TRBJ1-4
d_gene: .
v_gene: TRBV7-9
CDR3nt: TGTGCCAGCAGCTTAGTAGAGAGGTTCACCAGGGGAACTAATGAAAAACTGTTTTTT
CDR3aa: CASSLVERFTRGTNEKLFF

abundance: .
j_gene: TRBJ1-4
d_gene: TRBD1
v_gene: TRBV9
CDR3nt: TGTGCCAGCAGCGCGGGGACAGGGGTTGAAAAACTGTTTTTT
CDR3aa: CASSAGTGVEKLFF

abundance: .
j_gene: TRBJ2-5
d_gene: TRBD2
v_gene: TRBV9
CDR3nt: TGTGCCAGCAGCCCAGGAGTTCTAGCGGGGGCTGAGACCCAGTACTTC
CDR3aa: CASSPGVLAGAETQYF

abundance: .
j_gene: TRBJ1-1
d_gene: TRBD1
v_gene: TRBV18
CDR3nt: TGTGCCAGCTCGCGCACCTTGTCCCAGGGGGCGAACACTGAAGCTTTCTTT
CDR3aa: CASSRTLSQGANTEAFF

abundance: .
j_gene: TRBJ2-5
d_gene: TRBD1
v_gene: TRBV4-1
CDR3nt: TGCGCCAGCAGCCAAGGGACAGGGGTGCTTCGGGAGACCCAGTACTTC
CDR3aa: CASSQGTGVLRETQYF

abundance: once
j_gene: TRBJ1-1
d_gene: TRBD1
v_gene: TRBV30
CDR3nt: TGTGCCTGGAAGGGACAGGGGTTGGCCGCTTTCTTT
CDR3aa: CAWKGQGLAAFF

abundance: .
j_gene: TRBJ1-3
d_gene: .
v_gene: TRBV10-3
CDR3nt: TGTGCCATCAGTGACTCCTATATAGAGTCGGGAAACACCATATATTTT
CDR3aa: CAISDSYIESGNTIYF

abundance: .
j_gene: TRBJ1-4
d_gene: .
v_gene: TRBV7-9
CDR3nt: TGTGCCAGCAGCTACCCGACCGGGGAAAAACTGTTTTTT
CDR3aa: CASSYPTGEKLFF

abundance: .
j_gene: TRBJ2-3
d_gene: .
v_gene: TRBV4-1
CDR3nt: TGCGCCAGCAGCCCCTTGGCCGGGGAGGCCAACACAGATACGCAGTATTTT
CDR3aa: CASSPLAGEANTDTQYF

abundance: .
j_gene: TRBJ2-3
d_gene: .
v_gene: TRBV9
CDR3nt: TGTGCCAGCAGCCTCGGGAAACCTTTCACAGATACGCAGTATTTT
CDR3aa: CASSLGKPFTDTQYF

abundance: .
j_gene: TRBJ1-1
d_gene: TRBD1
v_gene: TRBV2
CDR3nt: TGTGCCAGCAGACTCCTGACAGGGAAGACTGAAGCTTTCTTT
CDR3aa: CASRLLTGKTEAFF

abundance: .
j_gene: TRBJ2-2
d_gene: .
v_gene: TRBV4-3
CDR3nt: TGCGCCAGCAGCCGTCGGTTCGGGGAGCTGTTTTTT
CDR3aa: CASSRRFGELFF

abundance: .
j_gene: TRBJ1-2
d_gene: TRBD1
v_gene: TRBV7-8
CDR3nt: TGTGCCAGCAGCCCGGACAGGATTCCTTATGGCTACACCTTC
CDR3aa: CASSPDRIPYGYTF

abundance: .
j_gene: TRBJ1-1
d_gene: .
v_gene: TRBV19
CDR3nt: TGTGCCAGTAGCACCGGTTCCTGGAACACTGAAGCTTTCTTT
CDR3aa: CASSTGSWNTEAFF

abundance: .
j_gene: TRBJ1-1
d_gene: .
v_gene: TRBV19
CDR3nt: TGTGCCAGTAGCACAGCTATGAACACTGAAGCTTTCTTT
CDR3aa: CASSTAMNTEAFF

abundance: .
j_gene: TRBJ2-3
d_gene: TRBD1
v_gene: TRBV2
CDR3nt: TGTGCCAGCAGGGTTCCGACAGGGTGGGATGAAGGGAGTTATAACACAGATACGCAGTATTTT
CDR3aa: CASRVPTGWDEGSYNTDTQYF

abundance: .
j_gene: TRBJ1-1
d_gene: TRBD1
v_gene: TRBV27
CDR3nt: TGTGCCAGCAGTACCGGACAGGGGGCTGAAGCTTTCTTT
CDR3aa: CASSTGQGAEAFF

abundance: .
j_gene: TRBJ1-5
d_gene: TRBD1
v_gene: TRBV4-2
CDR3nt: TGTGCCAGCAGCCGAGAGCCGGGACAGAGAAATCAGCCCCAGCATTTT
CDR3aa: CASSREPGQRNQPQHF

abundance: .
j_gene: TRBJ2-7
d_gene: TRBD2
v_gene: TRBV7-9
CDR3nt: TGTGCCAGCAGCGGGGCCGGGGACTACTACGAGCAGTACTTC
CDR3aa: CASSGAGDYYEQYF